The text below deals with one T cell receptor (beta chain). The antigen remains undetermined. This sample is part of a study of CD8 T cells in Susac syndrome. Overall study results and limits: The number of individuals included in the study's TCR sequencing and HLA analysis was acknowledged as relatively small.

Trimming pared 1 base from V and 1 base from J, leaving 10 bases between. Germline V CDR1 and CDR2: SGHTA, FQGNSA. CDR3 length equals 15 residues. Reverse transcription used about 0.45 to 1 ug RNA and random hexamers. TCRdb redid the calling of the immunoSEQ multiplex PCR reads with MiXCR, one entry per CDR3 protein. The sample records 95,000 to 150,000 distinct CDR3 sequences, approximately 96% being singletons. This clonotype was sampled from a human donor with Susac syndrome. Sequencing used CD4+ T cells from PBMCs. The chain has TRBV7-2 and TRBJ1-1; D perhaps matches TRBD1 (5 bases). The CDR3 region has the DNA TGTGCCAGCAGCTTAGTGTCTGGGGGGAACACTGAAGCTTTCTTT. It yields the protein CASSLVSGGNTEAFF.